This T cell receptor (beta chain) was sequenced for a study of cytomegalovirus exposure and HLA in healthy donors (dated by TCRdb to between 2016 and 2019). Background for the entire study: An earlier analysis of roughly 500 of the donors reported approximately 290 Gb of sequence data and some 100 million unique TCR beta sequences from around 200 million T cells. The study combined high-throughput TCR immunosequencing, statistical association of individual TCRs with disease status, and machine learning to predict cytomegalovirus infection status. Donor age, sex, ethnicity and CMV serostatus were compiled together with the repertoire data. Using immunosequencing, the study profiled T cell repertoires from about 610 subjects and related those repertoires to cytomegalovirus serostatus. A separate validation cohort of 100 to 150 different subjects was used in addition to the roughly 640-subject first cohort. HLA typing covered class I and class II loci at four-digit resolution. The study aimed to test whether signatures of past pathogen exposure could be identified by cataloging public T cell receptors. Among about 360 genotyped donors of the cohort, an average of around 240,000 unique TCR beta nucleotide sequences were sequenced per donor, around 20% of them non-productive. A later analysis re-examined previously published TCR beta repertoires from 500 to 700 donors and added high-resolution HLA genotyping to investigate patterns of TCR occurrence. In the later analysis, no new phenotypic data were used to find candidate immune exposures; instead, reliance was placed on TCR beta sequences and their occurrence across donors. The number of donors typed differed by locus, with 629-630 for A, B, C, DRB1 and DQB1, over 500 for DQA1, under 610 for DPA1, and around 450 for DPB1. Four or five DR-DQ haplotypes were treated as single units for association and clustering because of strong linkage in the cohort. An early release covering roughly 600 HLA-typed donors comprised roughly 300 gigabases of sequencing data and approximately 85 million unique TCR sequences. Genome-wide SNP genotypes for about three fifths of the roughly 670 donors were used in a later genetic analysis, which treated that subset as a discovery cohort. All discovery cohort repertoires had been generated using a single sequencing platform. An earlier analysis of 500 to 650 of the donors applied high-throughput TCR beta sequencing to assess whether each TCR beta V gene segment acted as functional or pseudogenic. Among the roughly 370 genotyped donors, under 90% belonged to the genetic ancestry cluster associated with self-reported Caucasian donors.

The library was obtained by the immunoSEQ multiplex PCR assay. For the multiplex PCR, a mixture combining 60 forward primers for TCR Vbeta segments and 13 reverse primers for TCR Jbeta segments was used. The CDR3 region of rearranged TCR beta genes was amplified from genomic DNA with a multiplex PCR assay. The amplified TCR beta libraries were sequenced on the Illumina HiSeq System as 87-base-pair reads. The original pipeline was this. Across the 670 or so repertoires, a later analysis counted tens of millions of unique TCR beta chains, approximately 10 million of which were shared by at least two donors. To remove PCR and sequencing errors, raw reads were error-corrected and collapsed into unique sequences using a nearest-neighbor algorithm that merged closely related sequences. Alignment of CDR3 sequences to IMGT reference sequences was used to assign V, D and J gene segments. For a sequence to be retained, a match of at least six nucleotides was required to both a V gene segment and a J gene segment. Rearrangements were classified as productive when the CDR3 lacked stop codons and remained in frame with V and J, and all other rearrangements were classified as non-productive. CDR3 was defined according to IMGT convention as the region running from the second conserved V-encoded cysteine to the conserved J-encoded phenylalanine. In an earlier analysis of around 540 of the donors, sequences lacking an unambiguous match to a single V gene segment were excluded. In an earlier analysis of roughly 600 of the donors, a V segment was called functional when productive rearrangements were above 56.7%, and segregating when the standard deviation between donors exceeded 5%. A statistical classification framework was developed to diagnose cytomegalovirus status using the catalog of TCR beta chain sequences. In a later analysis, V and J genes were assigned by comparing TCR nucleotide sequences against IMGT/GENE-DB human TR gene sequences. The TCRdist pipeline was used in a later analysis to assign CDR3 sequences and most-parsimonious VDJ recombination scenarios. In a later analysis, each TCR beta chain was defined by its CDR3 amino acid sequence together with its V-gene family, and reads without a unique V-gene family were excluded. To address suspected cross-contamination and a sequencing artifact, a later analysis removed a few hundred highly shared, low-generation-probability nucleotide sequences. In a later analysis, a clonal expansion index was calculated for each public chain from normalized within-repertoire ranks of inferred template counts. In a later analysis, generation probabilities were computed with a VDJ recombination model fitted to out-of-frame rearrangements, and the resulting probabilities were checked against IGoR. In a later analysis, TCR-TCR, TCR-HLA and TCR-CMV co-occurrence was scored with hypergeometric tests, and a repertoire-size bias correction was applied to TCR pairs. A later analysis estimated false discovery rates by permuting HLA or CMV assignments 20 times. In a later analysis, co-occurring TCRs were grouped with DBSCAN, and TCRdist sequence similarity was added when clustering was performed within HLA-allele-positive subsets. Repertoires with fewer than 30,000 or more than 120,000 public chains were left out of co-occurrence clustering, as were about five repertoires with anomalous nucleotide sharing. The table was pulled from immuneACCESS by TCRdb, which kept in-frame rearrangements only. Such tables lose some clones; where checked, under half of the loss comes from unresolved V genes, and the rest has no known cause. That table supplies the V and J calls and clone size; D and trimming were determined from the DNA. This sample is represented by almost 200,000 clones; about 82% of them were singletons. In total, the top ten clones hold about 2.5% of the sample.

In total, 666 healthy bone marrow donors made up the cohort. At the time of sampling, all cohort members were nominally healthy, though unrecorded immune exposures were likely present. The donor tested CMV seronegative, placing the donor among the approximately 360 seronegative members of the cohort. Every donor gave a peripheral blood sample, and the peripheral blood mononuclear cells from that sample were used for TCR beta sequencing. The Qiagen DNeasy Blood Extraction Kit was used to extract genomic DNA from the blood cell samples. General study outcomes and caveats: In a later analysis, several top co-occurrence clusters were reported to appear linked to parvovirus B19, influenza, CMV and Epstein-Barr virus. Presence/absence analyses assumed roughly uniform sequencing depth across donors, an assumption that may not hold. The study gave a list of over 150 TCR beta chains associated with cytomegalovirus. CMV serostatus was the only immune exposure information available for the cohort. According to a later analysis, TCR association rates differed among HLA loci, with DRB1 alleles showing the most associated TCRs and HLA-C alleles showing the fewest. Assigning TCR associations to individual alleles was difficult when HLA alleles, especially DR and DQ, strongly co-occurred. In both the original and validation cohorts, the classifier was reported to diagnose cytomegalovirus status with high specificity and sensitivity. Some IMGT-functional V segments, including TRBV6-2 and TRBV6-3, could not be distinguished by the 87-base-pair reads and were therefore excluded. In a later analysis, HLA-associated TCR beta chains were found to be more clonally expanded and to have lower generation probabilities than equally common non-associated chains. In an earlier analysis of roughly 500 of the donors, most TCR beta V segments appeared in productive rearrangements about 87% or about 30% of the time, broadly matching IMGT annotations. In a later analysis, most CMV-associated TCR beta chains were found to appear HLA-restricted, with HLA associations seemingly driven largely by CMV exposure. The authors suggested that the approach could potentially be extended to other disease states and immunological phenotypes. In vitro tests confirmed that three of the cytomegalovirus-associated TCR beta chains recognize cytomegalovirus antigens. The cohort was sequenced for TCR beta chains only, and without alpha or paired-chain data the features that could be detected were limited. Specific HLA alleles were associated with 18,000 or so TCR beta sequences at a false discovery rate of 0.05 in a later analysis. Across donors, most TCR sequences were observed very rarely, whereas some public TCRs were present in many individuals. A further reported finding was that TCR beta sequences accurately predicted the HLA-A and HLA-B alleles for most subjects in the first cohort. In a later genetic analysis, fewer N-insertions in productive TCRs were reported among donors in an Asian-associated ancestry cluster than the roughly 640-donor mean. Because counts were too low, seventeen rarely observed V segments, including chromosome 9 orphons, were excluded from the earlier analysis of around 590 of the donors. Because HLA typing was unavailable for some donors at each locus, only the typed subset was used in association tests. An association between a missense DCLRE1C variant and V-gene and J-gene trimming of TCR beta chains was found in a later genetic analysis and replicated in an independent cohort. A cluster of highly shared sequence variants was judged likely to represent a technical artifact of the sequencing pipeline. Correlated functional status among segregating V segments might be attributable to linkage disequilibrium, but an unknown experimental factor could not be ruled out.

Concerning this clone itself: What this receptor recognizes is not known. No qualities accompany the bases; no much larger clone lies one base away.

Measured from the cysteine to the phenylalanine, the CDR3 is 15 residues long. The only DNA kept is the CDR3, 45 bases in frame from the first base. The germline V gene encodes CDR1 LNHDA and CDR2 SQIVND (reference sequence). V gives up 7 bases and J gives up 4 bases, and the segment between their germline ends measures 16 bases. Material for sequencing was PBMCs. This TCR was recovered from a woman in her 50s in good health and CMV-seronegative. The chain joins TRBV19 to TRBJ1-4; too little of a D gene remains to name it. The DNA sequence is TGTGCCAGTACCTATAGCGCAGGAGTTAATGAAAAACTGTTTTTT. This yields the protein CASTYSAGVNEKLFF. When the CDR3 is completed using the reference TRBV19 and TRBJ1-4 genes on either side, the full variable domain is DGGITQSPKYLFRKEGQNVTLSCEQNLNHDAMYWYRQDPGQGLRLIYYSQIVNDFQKGDIAEGYSVSREKKESFPLTVTSAQKNPTAFYLCASTYSAGVNEKLFFGSGTQLSVL.